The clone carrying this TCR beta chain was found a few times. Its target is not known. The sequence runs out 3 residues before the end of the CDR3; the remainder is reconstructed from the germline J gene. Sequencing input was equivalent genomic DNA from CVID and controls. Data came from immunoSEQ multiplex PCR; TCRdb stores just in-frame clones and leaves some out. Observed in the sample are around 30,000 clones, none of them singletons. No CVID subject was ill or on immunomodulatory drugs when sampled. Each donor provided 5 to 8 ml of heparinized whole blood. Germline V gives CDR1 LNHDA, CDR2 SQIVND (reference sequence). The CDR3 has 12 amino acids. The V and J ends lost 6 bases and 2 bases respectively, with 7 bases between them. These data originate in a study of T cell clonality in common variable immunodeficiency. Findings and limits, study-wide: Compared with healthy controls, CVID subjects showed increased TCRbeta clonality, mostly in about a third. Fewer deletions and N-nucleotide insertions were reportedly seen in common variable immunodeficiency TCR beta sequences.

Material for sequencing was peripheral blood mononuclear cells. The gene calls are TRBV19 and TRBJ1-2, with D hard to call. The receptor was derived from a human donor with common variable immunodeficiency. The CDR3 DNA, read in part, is TGTGCCAGTAGCACTCTCAACTATGGC. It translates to CASSTLNYG. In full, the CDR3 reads CASSTLNYGYTF. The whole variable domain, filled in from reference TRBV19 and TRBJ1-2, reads DGGITQSPKYLFRKEGQNVTLSCEQNLNHDAMYWYRQDPGQGLRLIYYSQIVNDFQKGDIAEGYSVSREKKESFPLTVTSAQKNPTAFYLCASSTLNYGYTFGSGTRLTVV.